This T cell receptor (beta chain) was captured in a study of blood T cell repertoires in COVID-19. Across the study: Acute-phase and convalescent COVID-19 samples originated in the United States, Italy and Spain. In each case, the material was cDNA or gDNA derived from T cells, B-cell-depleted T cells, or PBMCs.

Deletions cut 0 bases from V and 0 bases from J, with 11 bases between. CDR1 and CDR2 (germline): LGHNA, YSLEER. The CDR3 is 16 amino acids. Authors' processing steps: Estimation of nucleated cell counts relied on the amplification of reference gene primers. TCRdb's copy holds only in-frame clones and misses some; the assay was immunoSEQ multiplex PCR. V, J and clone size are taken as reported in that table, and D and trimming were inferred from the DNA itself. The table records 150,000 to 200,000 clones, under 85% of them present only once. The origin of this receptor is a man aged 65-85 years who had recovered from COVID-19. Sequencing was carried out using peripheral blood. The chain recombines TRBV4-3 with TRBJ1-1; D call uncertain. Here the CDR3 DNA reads TGCGCCAGCAGCCAAGATCTTTCAGATATGAACACTGAAGCTTTCTTT. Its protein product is CASSQDLSDMNTEAFF.